This is a list of T cell receptor beta chains from one sample in a study of blood T cells in healthy people across ages. Each CDR3 protein is one row after TCRdb ran MiXCR on the 5' RACE reads. The sample consists of some 760,000 distinct CDR3 sequences, approximately 25% of them appearing once. A further study also used this sample, focusing on T cells of mothers and their children.

The sample was blood. Receptor source: a boy between 10 and 17 years old in good health. Each CDR3 is given with its conserved first and last residue. The order of the fields is V gene, J gene, D gene, clone size, CDR3 protein, CDR3 DNA. The D gene is left open where the match is weak. Size is stated for part of the rows, as once, few or many counts, or as a class when the clone is expanded.

v_call: TRBV29-1; j_call: TRBJ2-7; d_call: TRBD2; clone_size: NA; cdr3_aa: CSVARLAAPINEQYF; cdr3_nt: TGCAGCGTTGCGCGGCTAGCGGCCCCCATCAACGAGCAGTACTTC
v_call: TRBV23-1; j_call: TRBJ2-4; d_call: NA; clone_size: few; cdr3_aa: CASRRIGYSGIQYF; cdr3_nt: TGCGCCAGCAGACGGATCGGCTACTCGGGCATTCAGTACTTC
v_call: TRBV5-5; j_call: TRBJ2-7; d_call: TRBD1; clone_size: NA; cdr3_aa: CASSFSWTGAYEQYF; cdr3_nt: TGTGCCAGCAGCTTTAGCTGGACAGGGGCCTACGAGCAGTACTTC
v_call: TRBV27; j_call: TRBJ2-1; d_call: TRBD1; clone_size: few; cdr3_aa: CASTTDRGSINEQFF; cdr3_nt: TGTGCCAGCACCACGGACAGGGGGTCAATCAATGAGCAGTTCTTC
v_call: TRBV7-9; j_call: TRBJ2-5; d_call: NA; clone_size: few; cdr3_aa: CASSDYVRGLETQYF; cdr3_nt: TGTGCCAGCAGCGACTATGTGAGAGGGTTAGAGACCCAGTACTTC
v_call: TRBV25-1; j_call: TRBJ1-1; d_call: NA; clone_size: NA; cdr3_aa: CASTGSMNTEAFF; cdr3_nt: TGTGCCAGCACTGGCAGCATGAACACTGAAGCTTTCTTT
v_call: TRBV6-1; j_call: TRBJ1-4; d_call: NA; clone_size: NA; cdr3_aa: CASGNLSGTPNEKLFF; cdr3_nt: TGTGCCAGCGGAAATCTGTCCGGGACACCGAATGAAAAACTGTTTTTT
v_call: TRBV4-2; j_call: TRBJ2-5; d_call: NA; clone_size: few; cdr3_aa: CASSRAGSQETQYF; cdr3_nt: TGTGCCAGCAGCCGGGCAGGGAGCCAAGAGACCCAGTACTTC
v_call: TRBV20-1; j_call: TRBJ2-7; d_call: NA; clone_size: few; cdr3_aa: CSAREREGITYEQYF; cdr3_nt: TGCAGTGCTAGAGAGAGGGAAGGGATCACCTACGAGCAGTACTTC
v_call: TRBV20-1; j_call: TRBJ2-1; d_call: TRBD2; clone_size: few; cdr3_aa: CSARGAGGPIFVSQFF; cdr3_nt: TGCAGTGCTAGAGGAGCGGGGGGTCCTATATTCGTGTCGCAGTTCTTC
v_call: TRBV11-3; j_call: TRBJ2-1; d_call: TRBD1; clone_size: NA; cdr3_aa: CASSGRNRGVDEQFF; cdr3_nt: TGTGCCAGCAGCGGAAGGAACAGGGGAGTCGATGAGCAGTTCTTC
v_call: TRBV29-1; j_call: TRBJ2-3; d_call: NA; clone_size: NA; cdr3_aa: CSVEAGDGTDTQYF; cdr3_nt: TGCAGCGTTGAAGCGGGAGACGGCACAGATACGCAGTATTTT
v_call: TRBV6-6; j_call: TRBJ2-3; d_call: TRBD2; clone_size: NA; cdr3_aa: CASSALSGAQYF; cdr3_nt: TGTGCCAGCAGTGCCCTAAGCGGGGCGCAGTATTTT
v_call: TRBV12-3/TRBV12-4; j_call: TRBJ1-4; d_call: NA; clone_size: NA; cdr3_aa: CASSFRPRENEKLFF; cdr3_nt: TGTGCCAGCAGTTTTCGGCCCCGCGAGAATGAAAAACTGTTTTTT
v_call: TRBV5-1; j_call: TRBJ2-7; d_call: NA; clone_size: few; cdr3_aa: CASSLEGRYEQYF; cdr3_nt: TGCGCCAGCAGTTTAGAGGGCCGATACGAGCAGTACTTC
v_call: TRBV11-3; j_call: TRBJ2-1; d_call: TRBD2; clone_size: few; cdr3_aa: CASSTLAGGHNEQFF; cdr3_nt: TGTGCCAGCAGCACACTAGCGGGGGGGCACAATGAGCAGTTCTTC
v_call: TRBV6-5; j_call: TRBJ2-5; d_call: TRBD1; clone_size: few; cdr3_aa: CASSSGTGGYRETQYF; cdr3_nt: TGTGCCAGCAGTTCCGGGACAGGGGGCTATCGGGAGACCCAGTACTTC
v_call: TRBV6-5; j_call: TRBJ2-2; d_call: TRBD1; clone_size: few; cdr3_aa: CASPGQGNDGELFF; cdr3_nt: TGTGCCAGTCCGGGACAGGGGAATGATGGGGAGCTGTTTTTT
v_call: TRBV9; j_call: TRBJ2-7; d_call: NA; clone_size: NA; cdr3_aa: CASSANSFSYEQYF; cdr3_nt: TGTGCCAGCAGCGCCAATTCATTCTCCTACGAGCAGTACTTC
v_call: TRBV3-1; j_call: TRBJ1-2; d_call: NA; clone_size: NA; cdr3_aa: CASSAMGLPPYGYTF; cdr3_nt: TGTGCCAGCAGCGCGATGGGGCTGCCCCCCTATGGCTACACCTTC
v_call: TRBV29-1; j_call: TRBJ2-7; d_call: NA; clone_size: NA; cdr3_aa: CSVGRSGSYEQYF; cdr3_nt: TGCAGCGTGGGGAGAAGCGGTTCCTACGAGCAGTACTTC
v_call: TRBV4-3; j_call: TRBJ1-4; d_call: NA; clone_size: NA; cdr3_aa: CASSPSRGYRGEKLFF; cdr3_nt: TGCGCCAGCAGCCCATCAAGGGGCTATCGGGGTGAAAAACTGTTTTTT
v_call: TRBV6-1; j_call: TRBJ2-1; d_call: NA; clone_size: few; cdr3_aa: CASSATGYNEQFF; cdr3_nt: TGTGCCAGCAGTGCAACGGGCTACAATGAGCAGTTCTTC
v_call: TRBV3-1; j_call: TRBJ1-4; d_call: TRBD1; clone_size: NA; cdr3_aa: CASSHLPGQGNEKLFF; cdr3_nt: TGTGCCAGCAGCCATCTACCCGGACAGGGGAATGAAAAACTGTTTTTT
v_call: TRBV7-3; j_call: TRBJ2-7; d_call: NA; clone_size: NA; cdr3_aa: CASSPEGLSYEQYF; cdr3_nt: TGTGCCAGTAGCCCCGAGGGCCTCTCCTACGAGCAGTACTTC
v_call: TRBV20-1; j_call: TRBJ1-4; d_call: NA; clone_size: few; cdr3_aa: CSAEEVQGTNEKLFF; cdr3_nt: TGCAGTGCGGAAGAGGTTCAGGGGACGAATGAAAAACTGTTTTTT
v_call: TRBV20-1; j_call: TRBJ2-7; d_call: NA; clone_size: NA; cdr3_aa: CSAIGPTGGYEQYF; cdr3_nt: TGCAGTGCTATAGGCCCGACTGGGGGGTACGAGCAGTACTTC
v_call: TRBV10-3; j_call: TRBJ2-1; d_call: TRBD2; clone_size: few; cdr3_aa: CAITLVTSGSYNEQFF; cdr3_nt: TGTGCCATCACACTCGTCACTAGCGGATCCTACAATGAGCAGTTCTTC
v_call: TRBV4-1; j_call: TRBJ2-1; d_call: TRBD2; clone_size: NA; cdr3_aa: CASSQEGLAGGREQFF; cdr3_nt: TGCGCCAGTAGCCAAGAGGGACTAGCGGGAGGGCGAGAGCAGTTCTTC
v_call: TRBV6-2/TRBV6-3; j_call: TRBJ2-5; d_call: TRBD1; clone_size: few; cdr3_aa: CASSYSKTGTAYFATQYF; cdr3_nt: TGTGCCAGCAGTTACTCCAAAACCGGGACAGCATATTTCGCGACCCAGTACTTC
v_call: TRBV4-3; j_call: TRBJ2-7; d_call: TRBD2; clone_size: few; cdr3_aa: CASSQDREGSYEQYF; cdr3_nt: TGCGCCAGCAGCCAAGACAGGGAGGGATCCTACGAGCAGTACTTC
v_call: TRBV4-1; j_call: TRBJ2-2; d_call: NA; clone_size: few; cdr3_aa: CASSQLAGELFF; cdr3_nt: TGCGCCAGCAGCCAATTAGCAGGGGAGTTGTTTTTT
v_call: TRBV12-3/TRBV12-4; j_call: TRBJ2-5; d_call: NA; clone_size: NA; cdr3_aa: CASSPSQRDKETQYF; cdr3_nt: TGTGCCAGCAGCCCTTCCCAACGGGATAAAGAGACCCAGTACTTC
v_call: TRBV12-3/TRBV12-4; j_call: TRBJ2-7; d_call: NA; clone_size: few; cdr3_aa: CASSPDFLRSSYEQYF; cdr3_nt: TGTGCCAGCAGCCCGGACTTCCTAAGGAGCTCCTACGAGCAGTACTTC
v_call: TRBV3-1; j_call: TRBJ2-7; d_call: TRBD2; clone_size: NA; cdr3_aa: CASSLLAGMLREQYF; cdr3_nt: TGTGCCAGCAGCCTTTTAGCGGGCATGCTACGAGAGCAGTACTTC
v_call: TRBV4-3; j_call: TRBJ2-1; d_call: TRBD2; clone_size: few; cdr3_aa: CASSQDLSGGPYNEQFF; cdr3_nt: TGCGCCAGCAGCCAAGATTTGAGCGGGGGCCCTTACAATGAGCAGTTCTTC
v_call: TRBV11-2; j_call: TRBJ2-5; d_call: TRBD2; clone_size: NA; cdr3_aa: CASSPFGREGETQYF; cdr3_nt: TGTGCCAGCAGCCCCTTTGGCAGGGAGGGTGAGACCCAGTACTTC
v_call: TRBV4-2; j_call: TRBJ2-7; d_call: NA; clone_size: NA; cdr3_aa: CASSPLSGVPGSTTYEQYF; cdr3_nt: TGTGCCAGCAGCCCCTTAAGTGGGGTACCGGGTTCCACGACCTACGAGCAGTACTTC
v_call: TRBV11-2; j_call: TRBJ2-3; d_call: TRBD1; clone_size: few; cdr3_aa: CASRPTGGFDTQYF; cdr3_nt: TGTGCCAGCAGACCCACAGGGGGCTTTGATACGCAGTATTTT
v_call: TRBV27; j_call: TRBJ2-5; d_call: TRBD2; clone_size: NA; cdr3_aa: CASSLMRGQETQYF; cdr3_nt: TGTGCCAGCAGTTTAATGCGGGGGCAAGAGACCCAGTACTTC
v_call: TRBV9; j_call: TRBJ2-2; d_call: NA; clone_size: few; cdr3_aa: CASSDRKEGAGELLF; cdr3_nt: TGTGCCAGCAGCGACCGGAAGGAGGGAGCCGGGGAGCTGCTTTTT
v_call: TRBV12-5; j_call: TRBJ1-1; d_call: NA; clone_size: few; cdr3_aa: CASGLTISTEAFF; cdr3_nt: TGTGCTAGTGGTTTGACAATCAGCACTGAAGCTTTCTTT
v_call: TRBV7-3; j_call: TRBJ2-1; d_call: TRBD2; clone_size: few; cdr3_aa: CASSLRVAGDNEQFF; cdr3_nt: TGTGCCAGCAGCTTAAGAGTAGCGGGAGACAATGAGCAGTTCTTC
v_call: TRBV11-1; j_call: TRBJ1-1; d_call: TRBD1; clone_size: few; cdr3_aa: CASSALGGQGVSVFLNTEAFF; cdr3_nt: TGTGCCAGCAGCGCCCTGGGGGGACAGGGAGTTAGTGTCTTCTTGAACACTGAAGCTTTCTTT
v_call: TRBV6-5; j_call: TRBJ1-3; d_call: NA; clone_size: NA; cdr3_aa: CASSLDSYSGNTIYF; cdr3_nt: TGTGCCAGCAGCTTGGACTCGTACTCTGGAAACACCATATATTTT
v_call: TRBV6-2/TRBV6-3; j_call: TRBJ2-1; d_call: TRBD2; clone_size: few; cdr3_aa: CASSYVRGRSYNEQFF; cdr3_nt: TGTGCCAGCAGTTACGTGCGGGGGAGATCCTACAATGAGCAGTTCTTC
v_call: TRBV5-6; j_call: TRBJ1-1; d_call: NA; clone_size: few; cdr3_aa: CASSLRGRYTEAFF; cdr3_nt: TGTGCCAGCAGCTTGAGGGGGAGGTACACTGAAGCTTTCTTT
v_call: TRBV7-2; j_call: TRBJ2-6; d_call: NA; clone_size: NA; cdr3_aa: CASSLVLAAGANVLTF; cdr3_nt: TGTGCCAGCAGCTTAGTACTAGCCGCCGGGGCCAACGTCCTGACTTTC
v_call: TRBV7-6; j_call: TRBJ1-4; d_call: NA; clone_size: NA; cdr3_aa: CASSSLSRTGKLFF; cdr3_nt: TGTGCCAGCTCATCCCTGTCAAGGACCGGGAAACTGTTTTTT
v_call: TRBV27; j_call: TRBJ2-7; d_call: NA; clone_size: few; cdr3_aa: CASSFTGPTEQYF; cdr3_nt: TGTGCCAGCAGTTTTACAGGACCTACGGAGCAGTACTTC
v_call: TRBV20-1; j_call: TRBJ1-4; d_call: NA; clone_size: few; cdr3_aa: CSARDQPRRPSATNEKLFF; cdr3_nt: TGCAGTGCTAGAGATCAACCGCGACGGCCATCTGCAACTAATGAAAAACTGTTTTTT
v_call: TRBV9; j_call: TRBJ1-1; d_call: TRBD1; clone_size: NA; cdr3_aa: CASSVGQGPEAFF; cdr3_nt: TGTGCCAGCAGCGTAGGACAGGGCCCTGAAGCTTTCTTT
v_call: TRBV18; j_call: TRBJ1-1; d_call: NA; clone_size: few; cdr3_aa: CASSPRTANTEAFF; cdr3_nt: TGTGCCAGCTCACCGCGGACAGCGAACACTGAAGCTTTCTTT
v_call: TRBV20-1; j_call: TRBJ2-1; d_call: NA; clone_size: NA; cdr3_aa: CSASVGSYNEQFF; cdr3_nt: TGCAGTGCTAGTGTTGGGTCCTACAATGAGCAGTTCTTC
v_call: TRBV5-1; j_call: TRBJ2-7; d_call: NA; clone_size: few; cdr3_aa: CASSYTVSSYEQYF; cdr3_nt: TGCGCCAGCAGCTATACAGTCAGCTCCTACGAGCAGTACTTC
v_call: TRBV7-2; j_call: TRBJ2-7; d_call: NA; clone_size: NA; cdr3_aa: CASSSWGQGYEQYF; cdr3_nt: TGTGCCAGCAGCTCTTGGGGGCAGGGGTACGAGCAGTACTTC
v_call: TRBV6-2/TRBV6-3; j_call: TRBJ1-2; d_call: NA; clone_size: NA; cdr3_aa: CASSPFRDGRSGYTF; cdr3_nt: TGTGCCAGCAGTCCCTTTCGGGACGGACGAAGCGGCTACACCTTC
v_call: TRBV29-1; j_call: TRBJ2-5; d_call: NA; clone_size: few; cdr3_aa: CSGIPAEETQYF; cdr3_nt: TGCAGCGGAATACCAGCGGAAGAGACCCAGTACTTC
v_call: TRBV2; j_call: TRBJ2-3; d_call: NA; clone_size: NA; cdr3_aa: CASSESAGLSTDTQYF; cdr3_nt: TGTGCCAGCAGTGAATCTGCGGGCCTAAGCACAGATACGCAGTATTTT
v_call: TRBV12-3/TRBV12-4; j_call: TRBJ1-5; d_call: NA; clone_size: few; cdr3_aa: CASSLVQGNQPLHF; cdr3_nt: TGTGCCAGCAGTTTAGTACAGGGCAATCAGCCCCTGCATTTT